The rows below give T cell receptor beta chains drawn from one sample of a study of blood T cell repertoires in COVID-19. Measured with immunoSEQ multiplex PCR; TCRdb has only the in-frame clones, and not every one. This repertoire shows around 140,000 clones, 75% to 90% found once; its top ten account for 1.7%. Sequencing was carried out using peripheral blood. These receptors came from a woman in her fifties or sixties with acute or convalescent COVID-19. The CDR3 runs from the conserved cysteine through the conserved F or W. The order of the fields is V gene, clone size, J gene, CDR3 protein. Size is omitted from some rows. Given values are once, few, many or a class for expanded clones.

V: TRBV27; size: .; J: TRBJ1-2; CDR3: CASSLSVQTHYGYTF
V: TRBV13; size: .; J: TRBJ2-7; CDR3: CASSDRPAVYEQYF
V: TRBV5-1; size: .; J: TRBJ2-5; CDR3: CASSLRPGWQETQYF
V: TRBV28; size: .; J: TRBJ2-7; CDR3: CASRLRQVSYEQYF
V: TRBV6-5; size: .; J: TRBJ1-1; CDR3: CASTTGLGVKTEAFF
V: TRBV3-1/TRBV3-2; size: .; J: TRBJ2-1; CDR3: CASSQDTGSSYNEQFF
V: TRBV19; size: .; J: TRBJ1-5; CDR3: CASSLGTGIAQHF
V: TRBV2; size: .; J: TRBJ2-1; CDR3: CASSLSGNEQFF
V: TRBV6-4; size: .; J: TRBJ1-1; CDR3: CARGQGAIQAFF
V: TRBV11-2; size: .; J: TRBJ1-6; CDR3: CASSPSPGNNSPLHF
V: TRBV19; size: .; J: TRBJ1-1; CDR3: CASRFDRVYTEAFF
V: TRBV29-1; size: .; J: TRBJ2-1; CDR3: CSVEERDSYNEQFF
V: TRBV10-1; size: .; J: TRBJ2-1; CDR3: CARIAGLYNEQFF
V: TRBV30; size: once; J: TRBJ2-1; CDR3: CAWRELAGGYNEQFF
V: TRBV5-1; size: .; J: TRBJ1-1; CDR3: CASSLRQGAATEAFF
V: TRBV5-1; size: .; J: TRBJ1-2; CDR3: CASSFPSTGGEDYGYTF
V: TRBV3-1/TRBV3-2; size: .; J: TRBJ1-2; CDR3: CASSQEGQGYGYTF
V: TRBV5-6; size: .; J: TRBJ1-2; CDR3: CASSLDRIYGYTF
V: TRBV12-3/TRBV12-4; size: once; J: TRBJ1-5; CDR3: CASSRTEDQPQHF
V: TRBV19; size: once; J: TRBJ1-5; CDR3: CASGYSRSQQPQHF
V: TRBV7-9; size: once; J: TRBJ2-2; CDR3: CASSQMTGTGTGELFF
V: TRBV2; size: .; J: TRBJ2-3; CDR3: CASSPGLAGSDTQYF
V: TRBV18; size: .; J: TRBJ1-3; CDR3: CASLNDRGTGNTIYF
V: TRBV2; size: .; J: TRBJ1-5; CDR3: CASAGTGGSNQPQHF
V: TRBV9; size: .; J: TRBJ1-6; CDR3: CASSDFKTGLYAPLHF
V: TRBV12-3/TRBV12-4; size: .; J: TRBJ2-1; CDR3: CASSSSSYNEQFF
V: TRBV19; size: few; J: TRBJ1-6; CDR3: CASSARSLQIYNSPLHF
V: TRBV19; size: medium-sized; J: TRBJ2-7; CDR3: CASNPGRSGETYEQYF
V: TRBV19; size: .; J: TRBJ2-5; CDR3: CASSITAGGQETQYF
V: TRBV4-1; size: .; J: TRBJ2-1; CDR3: CASSQKTSGRLDEQFF
V: TRBV20-1; size: .; J: TRBJ1-4; CDR3: CSASISGEKLFF
V: TRBV7-3; size: .; J: TRBJ1-2; CDR3: CASSLGTGNYGYTF
V: TRBV5-1; size: .; J: TRBJ1-4; CDR3: CASSLQGLGEKLFF
V: TRBV19; size: .; J: TRBJ1-5; CDR3: CASSPRTGGSNQPQHF
V: TRBV4-2; size: few; J: TRBJ1-3; CDR3: CASSPVGQGIGNTIYF
V: TRBV12-3/TRBV12-4; size: .; J: TRBJ1-1; CDR3: CASSLGGRTEAFF
V: TRBV29-1; size: .; J: TRBJ2-7; CDR3: CSVGKGVYEQYF
V: TRBV7-3; size: once; J: TRBJ1-2; CDR3: CASSQGGTGGHLSGYTF
V: TRBV3-1/TRBV3-2; size: .; J: TRBJ2-7; CDR3: CASRGRGTYEQYF
V: TRBV7-3; size: .; J: TRBJ1-1; CDR3: CASSLTYSNTEAFF
V: TRBV6-5; size: .; J: TRBJ2-3; CDR3: CASSYAYSTDTQYF
V: TRBV12-3/TRBV12-4; size: .; J: TRBJ1-3; CDR3: CASRSSSGNTIYF
V: TRBV2; size: .; J: TRBJ1-2; CDR3: CASTGTGNYGYTF
V: TRBV6-2/TRBV6-3; size: .; J: TRBJ1-1; CDR3: CASSSGGAGNTEAFF
V: TRBV10-1; size: .; J: TRBJ2-1; CDR3: CASSEVSGRDNEQFF
V: TRBV3-1/TRBV3-2; size: .; J: TRBJ2-1; CDR3: CASSQVSGSYDEQFF
V: TRBV6-5; size: .; J: TRBJ2-3; CDR3: CASSYSSTGDTDTQYF